The rows below give T cell receptor beta chains drawn from one sample of a study of metastatic and nonmetastatic thyroid tumors. TCRdb reanalyzed the PCR reads via MiXCR. The repertoire has fewer than 20,000 clones, around 30% of them found once; the top ten carry less than 25%. Sequenced input: tumor tissue. Receptor source: a male donor with papillary thyroid cancer or a benign thyroid nodule (not recorded which). Some clones in this sample may be carry-over from other donors' samples. Each CDR3 is given with its conserved first and last residue. Fields, in order: V gene, J gene, clone size, D gene, CDR3 protein, CDR3 DNA. D genes are given only for firm matches. Where a row states a size, it is once, few, many or the class of an expanded clone; other rows omit it.

>TRBV11-2|TRBJ1-3|.|.
CASSYTVYQVSGNTIYF
TGTGCCAGCAGCTATACAGTATACCAAGTCTCTGGAAACACCATATATTTT
>TRBV7-9|TRBJ2-5|many|.
CASSLVAGDETQYF
TGTGCCAGCAGCTTAGTTGCAGGGGATGAGACCCAGTACTTC
>TRBV28|TRBJ2-1|.|.
CASSYRVIYNEQFF
TGTGCCAGCAGTTATCGGGTAATCTACAATGAGCAGTTCTTC
>TRBV6-2/TRBV6-3|TRBJ2-7|medium-sized|.
CASSSPREQYF
TGTGCCAGCAGTTCCCCCCGCGAGCAGTACTTC
>TRBV25-1|TRBJ1-2|.|.
CPSSEYGRNPHRYGYTF
TGTCCCAGCAGTGAATACGGTCGCAACCCGCACAGATATGGCTACACCTTC
>TRBV7-2|TRBJ2-2|.|TRBD2
CASSLVGGRGELFF
TGTGCCAGCAGCTTAGTCGGCGGGAGGGGGGAGCTGTTTTTT
>TRBV24-1|TRBJ1-5|.|.
CATSDRDQPQHF
TGTGCCACCAGTGACCGCGATCAGCCCCAGCATTTT
>TRBV30|TRBJ2-2|.|.
CAWSYGHLANTGELFF
TGTGCCTGGAGTTACGGACATCTAGCGAACACCGGGGAGCTGTTTTTT
>TRBV9|TRBJ1-1|medium-sized|TRBD1
CASSAGTGGSGTEAFF
TGTGCCAGCAGCGCCGGGACAGGGGGCTCGGGCACTGAAGCTTTCTTT
>TRBV29-1|TRBJ2-1|few|TRBD2
CSAPIGLADYNEQFF
TGCAGCGCCCCCATCGGGCTAGCGGACTACAATGAGCAGTTCTTC
>TRBV20-1|TRBJ2-3|many|TRBD1
CSAESRTGDTDTQYF
TGCAGTGCTGAGAGTCGGACAGGGGATACAGATACGCAGTATTTT
>TRBV6-1|TRBJ1-3|many|.
CASRGSSGNTIYF
TGTGCCAGCAGGGGAAGCTCTGGAAACACCATATATTTT
>TRBV2|TRBJ1-2|.|.
CASIGAKGPGAGYTF
TGTGCCAGCATCGGGGCGAAGGGACCGGGAGCCGGCTACACCTTC
>TRBV28|TRBJ2-7|.|TRBD2
CASSFHLAALSYEQYF
TGTGCCAGCAGTTTTCATCTAGCGGCGCTTTCCTACGAGCAGTACTTC
>TRBV7-2|TRBJ2-7|.|.
CASSQLAATYEQYF
TGTGCCAGCAGCCAATTAGCGGCAACCTACGAGCAGTACTTC
>TRBV20-1|TRBJ1-1|.|.
CSARDGGGGTEAFF
TGCAGTGCTAGAGATGGAGGGGGAGGCACTGAAGCTTTCTTT
>TRBV4-1|TRBJ2-7|.|TRBD2
CASSPGTKTYEQYF
TGCGCCAGCAGCCCCGGGACTAAAACCTACGAGCAGTACTTC
>TRBV5-1|TRBJ2-1|.|.
CASSSGIEQFF
TGCGCCAGCAGCTCCGGGATTGAGCAGTTCTTC
>TRBV6-1|TRBJ2-2|medium-sized|TRBD1
CASSFDRGSNTGELFF
TGTGCCAGCAGTTTCGACAGGGGATCGAACACCGGGGAGCTGTTTTTT
>TRBV10-2|TRBJ2-2|few|.
CASLKGSNTGELFF
TGCGCCAGCTTGAAAGGATCGAACACCGGGGAGCTGTTTTTT
>TRBV11-3|TRBJ2-5|.|.
CASSLGSMETQYF
TGTGCCAGCAGCTTAGGAAGCATGGAGACCCAGTACTTC
>TRBV20-1|TRBJ2-7|.|TRBD2
CSARDLLAGAYEQYF
TGCAGTGCTAGAGATTTACTAGCGGGAGCCTACGAGCAGTACTTC
>TRBV20-1|TRBJ2-1|many|.
CSARAWSRGYNEQFF
TGCAGTGCTAGAGCTTGGTCACGCGGGTACAATGAGCAGTTCTTC
>TRBV6-1|TRBJ2-5|medium-sized|.
CASSEDWNRETQYF
TGTGCCAGCAGTGAAGACTGGAATAGAGAGACCCAGTACTTC
>TRBV27|TRBJ2-1|few|TRBD1
CASTPVGDRGSGRQFF
TGTGCCAGCACCCCCGTGGGGGACAGGGGATCCGGGAGGCAGTTCTTC
>TRBV12-3/TRBV12-4|TRBJ2-1|.|.
CASYLGGYEQFF
TGTGCCAGTTATCTGGGGGGCTATGAGCAGTTCTTC